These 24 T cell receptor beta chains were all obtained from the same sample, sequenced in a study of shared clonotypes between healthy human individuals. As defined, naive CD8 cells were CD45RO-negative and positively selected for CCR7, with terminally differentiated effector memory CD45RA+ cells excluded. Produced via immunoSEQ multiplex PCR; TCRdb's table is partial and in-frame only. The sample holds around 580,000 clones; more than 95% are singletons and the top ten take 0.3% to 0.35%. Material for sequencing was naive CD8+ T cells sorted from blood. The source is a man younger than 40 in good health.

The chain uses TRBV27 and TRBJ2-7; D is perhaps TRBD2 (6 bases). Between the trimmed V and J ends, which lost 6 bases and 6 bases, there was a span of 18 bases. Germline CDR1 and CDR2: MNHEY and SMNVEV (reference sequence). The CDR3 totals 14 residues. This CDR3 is CASSRGGSYPEQYF. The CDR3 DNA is TGTGCCAGCAGCCGTGGGGGGTCATACCCCGAGCAGTACTTC.

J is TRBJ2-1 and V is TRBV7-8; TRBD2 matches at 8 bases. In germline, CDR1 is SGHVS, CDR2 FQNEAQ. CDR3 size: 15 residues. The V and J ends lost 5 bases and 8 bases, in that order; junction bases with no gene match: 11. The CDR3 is CASSLPGRAFYEQFF. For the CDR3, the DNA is TGTGCCAGCAGCCTGCCCGGGAGGGCCTTCTATGAGCAGTTCTTC.

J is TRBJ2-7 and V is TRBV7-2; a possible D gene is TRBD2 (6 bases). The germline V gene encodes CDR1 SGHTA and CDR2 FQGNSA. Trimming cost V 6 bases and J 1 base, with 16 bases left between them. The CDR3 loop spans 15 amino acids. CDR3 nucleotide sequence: TGTGCCAGCAGACCCGGACTAACCCCATCCTACGAGCAGTACTTC. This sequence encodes CASRPGLTPSYEQYF.

The CDR3 DNA is TGTGCCAGCAGCTTACGACAAGACAATGAGCAGTTCTTC. Its protein is CASSLRQDNEQFF. The chain is built from TRBV7-2 and TRBJ2-1, with no clear D. V dropped 2 bases and J dropped 5 bases, with 7 bases sitting between them. The CDR3 extends over 13 amino acids. The V gene's germline CDR1 is SGHTA and CDR2 FQGNSA.

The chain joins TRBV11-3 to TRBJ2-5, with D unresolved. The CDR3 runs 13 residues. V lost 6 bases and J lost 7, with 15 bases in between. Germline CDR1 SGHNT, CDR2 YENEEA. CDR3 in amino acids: CASSPVFSGTQYF. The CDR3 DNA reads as TGTGCCAGCAGTCCGGTTTTTTCGGGGACCCAGTACTTC.

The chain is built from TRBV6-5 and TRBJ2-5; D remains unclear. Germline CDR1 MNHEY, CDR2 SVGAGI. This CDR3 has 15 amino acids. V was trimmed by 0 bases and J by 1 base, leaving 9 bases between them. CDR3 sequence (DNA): TGTGCCAGCAGTTACTCGGCTTACTCCCAAGAGACCCAGTACTTC. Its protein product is CASSYSAYSQETQYF.

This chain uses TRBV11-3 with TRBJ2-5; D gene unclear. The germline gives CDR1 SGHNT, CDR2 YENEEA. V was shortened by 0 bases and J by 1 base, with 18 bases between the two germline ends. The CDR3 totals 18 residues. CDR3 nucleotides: TGTGCCAGCAGCTTAGATCGATCCCCAGCACCGAGCCAAGAGACCCAGTACTTC. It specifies CASSLDRSPAPSQETQYF.

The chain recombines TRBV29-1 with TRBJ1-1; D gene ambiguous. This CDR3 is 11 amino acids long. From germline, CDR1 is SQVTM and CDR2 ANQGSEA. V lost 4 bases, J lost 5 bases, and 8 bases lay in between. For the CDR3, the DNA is TGCAGCGTTGTTCGTTTGACTGAAGCTTTCTTT. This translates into CSVVRLTEAFF.

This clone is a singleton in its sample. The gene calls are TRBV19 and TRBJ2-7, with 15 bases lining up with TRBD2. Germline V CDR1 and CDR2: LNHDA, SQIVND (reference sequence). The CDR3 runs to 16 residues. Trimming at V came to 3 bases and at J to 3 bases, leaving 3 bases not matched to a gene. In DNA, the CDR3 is TGTGCCAGTAGTATGGGACTAGCGGGAGGACTCTACGAGCAGTACTTC. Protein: CASSMGLAGGLYEQYF.

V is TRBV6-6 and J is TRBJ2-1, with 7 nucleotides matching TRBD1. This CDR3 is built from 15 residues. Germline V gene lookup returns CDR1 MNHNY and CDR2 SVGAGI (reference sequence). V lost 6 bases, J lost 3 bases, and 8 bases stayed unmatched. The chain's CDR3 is CASSLDRASYNEQFF. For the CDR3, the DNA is TGTGCCAGCAGCCTCGACAGGGCTAGCTACAATGAGCAGTTCTTC.

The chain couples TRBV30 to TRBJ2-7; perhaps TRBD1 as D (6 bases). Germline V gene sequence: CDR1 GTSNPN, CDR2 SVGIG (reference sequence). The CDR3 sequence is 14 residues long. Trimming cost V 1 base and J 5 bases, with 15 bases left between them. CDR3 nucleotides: TGTGCCTGGAGTGCCGGGCAGGGGACCCACGAGCAGTACTTC. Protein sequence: CAWSAGQGTHEQYF.

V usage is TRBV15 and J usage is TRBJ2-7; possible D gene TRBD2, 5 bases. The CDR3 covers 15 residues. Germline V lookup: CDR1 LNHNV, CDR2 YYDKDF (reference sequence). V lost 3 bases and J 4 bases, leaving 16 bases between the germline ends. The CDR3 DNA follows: TGTGCCACCAGCAGCCCTCCTACCTCGGGGTACGAGCAGTACTTC. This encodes CATSSPPTSGYEQYF.

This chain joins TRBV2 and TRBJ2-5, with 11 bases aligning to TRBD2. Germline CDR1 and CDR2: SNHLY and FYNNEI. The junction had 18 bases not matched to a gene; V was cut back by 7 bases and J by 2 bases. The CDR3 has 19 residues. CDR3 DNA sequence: TGTGCCAGCACCGGGGATAGTCTAGCGGGAGGTTCGAAACAAGAGACCCAGTACTTC. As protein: CASTGDSLAGGSKQETQYF.

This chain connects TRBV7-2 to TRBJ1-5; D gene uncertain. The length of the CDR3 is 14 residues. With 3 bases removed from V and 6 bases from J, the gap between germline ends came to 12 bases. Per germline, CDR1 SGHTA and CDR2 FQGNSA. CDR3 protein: CASSFIGVGQPQHF. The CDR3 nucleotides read TGTGCCAGCAGCTTCATCGGGGTAGGTCAGCCCCAGCATTTT. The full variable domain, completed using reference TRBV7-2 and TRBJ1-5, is GAGVSQSPSNKVTEKGKDVELRCDPISGHTALYWYRQSLGQGLEFLIYFQGNSAPDKSGLPSDRFSAERTGGSVSTLTIQRTQQEDSAVYLCASSFIGVGQPQHFGDGTRLSIL.

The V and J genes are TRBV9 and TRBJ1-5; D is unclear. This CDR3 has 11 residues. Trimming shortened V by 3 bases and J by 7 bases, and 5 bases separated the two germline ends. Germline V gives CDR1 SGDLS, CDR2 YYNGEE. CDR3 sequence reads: CASSDLQPQHF. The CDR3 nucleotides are TGTGCCAGCAGCGACCTACAGCCCCAGCATTTT.

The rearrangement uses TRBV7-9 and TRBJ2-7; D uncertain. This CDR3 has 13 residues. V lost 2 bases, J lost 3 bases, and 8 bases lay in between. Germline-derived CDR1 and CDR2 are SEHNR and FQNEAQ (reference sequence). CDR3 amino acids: CASSLPSDYEQYF. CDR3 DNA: TGTGCCAGCAGCTTACCCTCGGACTACGAGCAGTACTTC.

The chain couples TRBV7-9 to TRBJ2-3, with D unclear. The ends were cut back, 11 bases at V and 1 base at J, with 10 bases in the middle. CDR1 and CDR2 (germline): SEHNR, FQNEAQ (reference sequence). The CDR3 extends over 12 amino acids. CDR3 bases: TGTGCCTCCCTGGTGGGCACAGATACGCAGTATTTT. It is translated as CASLVGTDTQYF.

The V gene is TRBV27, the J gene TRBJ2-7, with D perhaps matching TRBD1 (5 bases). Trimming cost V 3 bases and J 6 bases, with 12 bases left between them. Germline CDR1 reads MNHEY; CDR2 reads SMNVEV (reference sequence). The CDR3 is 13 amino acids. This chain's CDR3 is CASSLNGGAEQYF. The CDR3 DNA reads TGTGCCAGCAGTTTGAATGGTGGGGCCGAGCAGTACTTC.

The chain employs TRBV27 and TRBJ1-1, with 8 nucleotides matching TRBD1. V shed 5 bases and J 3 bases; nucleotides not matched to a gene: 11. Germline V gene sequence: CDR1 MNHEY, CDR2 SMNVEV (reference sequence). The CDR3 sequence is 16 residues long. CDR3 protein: CASSQAGTGEYTEAFF. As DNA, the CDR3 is TGTGCCAGCAGTCAAGCCGGGACAGGTGAATACACTGAAGCTTTCTTT.

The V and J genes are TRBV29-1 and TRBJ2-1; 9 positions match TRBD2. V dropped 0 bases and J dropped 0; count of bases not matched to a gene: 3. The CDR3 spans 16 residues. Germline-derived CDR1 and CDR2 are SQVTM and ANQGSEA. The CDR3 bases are TGCAGCGTTGAAGAGCTAGCGGGGATCTCCTACAATGAGCAGTTCTTC. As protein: CSVEELAGISYNEQFF.

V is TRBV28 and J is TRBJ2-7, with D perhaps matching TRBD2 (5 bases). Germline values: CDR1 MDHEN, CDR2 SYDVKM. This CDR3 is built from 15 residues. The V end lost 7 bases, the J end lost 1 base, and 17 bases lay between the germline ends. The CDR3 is CASNLMRGKSYEQYF. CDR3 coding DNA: TGTGCCAGCAACCTCATGAGAGGGAAGTCCTACGAGCAGTACTTC.

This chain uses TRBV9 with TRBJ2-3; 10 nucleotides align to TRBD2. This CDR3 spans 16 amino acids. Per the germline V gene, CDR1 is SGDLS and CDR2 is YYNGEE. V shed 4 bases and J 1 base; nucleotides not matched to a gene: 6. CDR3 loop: CASSPQLAGRTDTQYF. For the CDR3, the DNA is TGTGCCAGCAGCCCTCAACTAGCGGGGCGCACAGATACGCAGTATTTT.

Written as DNA, the CDR3 is TGTGCCAGCAGGTCGTTCGGCGGGAGCGCCTACGAGCAGTACTTC. It is translated as CASRSFGGSAYEQYF. The chain joins TRBV27 to TRBJ2-7; 7 bases map to TRBD2. J lost 2 bases, V lost 6 bases, and 10 bases had no gene match. Per the germline V gene, CDR1 is MNHEY and CDR2 is SMNVEV (reference sequence). This CDR3 comprises 15 residues.

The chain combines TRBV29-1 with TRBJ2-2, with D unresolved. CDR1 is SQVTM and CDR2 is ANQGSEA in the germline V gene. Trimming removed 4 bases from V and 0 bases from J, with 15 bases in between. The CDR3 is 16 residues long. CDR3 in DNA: TGCAGCGTTGTCGACTCTCGAAAGGCGAACACCGGGGAGCTGTTTTTT. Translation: CSVVDSRKANTGELFF.